This paragraph covers one TCR beta chain sequence. This sample was included in a study of T cells after somatic rescue of genetic block. Germline CDR1 reads SGHDT; CDR2 reads YYEEEE. J was trimmed by 1 base and V by 5 bases; bases with no gene match: 11. CDR3 length: 18 amino acids. TCRdb's table, derived via immunoSEQ multiplex PCR, lists solely in-frame clones and lacks some. Altogether approximately 70,000 clones are present, just over 90% being singletons, with the ten largest covering roughly 2.8%. The TCR originated in a man aged 25 to 40. Source material: peripheral blood mononuclear cells (PBMCs). The V call is TRBV5-6, the J call TRBJ2-6; 8 bases are a match to TRBD2. The CDR3 bases are TGTGCCAGCAGTTTCATAGCGGGGCCCTTATCTGGGGCCAACGTCCTGACTTTC. Translated, it gives CASSFIAGPLSGANVLTF.